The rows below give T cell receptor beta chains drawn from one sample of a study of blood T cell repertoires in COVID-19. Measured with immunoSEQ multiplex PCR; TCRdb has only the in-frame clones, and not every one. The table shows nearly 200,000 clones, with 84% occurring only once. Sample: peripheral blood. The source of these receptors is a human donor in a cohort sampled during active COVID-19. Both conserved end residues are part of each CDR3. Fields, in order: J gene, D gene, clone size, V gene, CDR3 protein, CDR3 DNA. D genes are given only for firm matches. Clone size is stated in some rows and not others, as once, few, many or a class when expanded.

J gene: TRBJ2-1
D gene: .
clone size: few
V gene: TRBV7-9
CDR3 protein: CASSLGLGIRSYNEQFF
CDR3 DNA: TGTGCCAGCAGCTTAGGCCTAGGAATTCGCTCCTACAATGAGCAGTTCTTC

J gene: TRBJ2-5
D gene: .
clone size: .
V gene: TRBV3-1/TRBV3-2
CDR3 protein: CASSRLVWETQYF
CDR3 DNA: TGTGCCAGCAGTCGACTGGTCTGGGAGACCCAGTACTTC

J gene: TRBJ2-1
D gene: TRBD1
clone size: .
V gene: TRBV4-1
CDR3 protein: CASSQPGTANEQFF
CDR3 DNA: TGCGCCAGCAGCCAGCCCGGGACAGCCAATGAGCAGTTCTTC

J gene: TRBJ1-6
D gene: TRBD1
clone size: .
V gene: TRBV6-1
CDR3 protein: CASSETIQGAGSPLHF
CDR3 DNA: TGTGCCAGCAGTGAAACAATACAGGGGGCGGGGTCACCCCTCCACTTT

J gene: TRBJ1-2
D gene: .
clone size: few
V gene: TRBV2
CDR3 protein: CASNLLTNYGYTF
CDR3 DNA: TGTGCCAGCAATCTCCTAACTAACTATGGCTACACCTTC

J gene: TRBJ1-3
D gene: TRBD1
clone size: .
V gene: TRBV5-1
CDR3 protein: CASSWDRTGNTIYF
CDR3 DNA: TGCGCCAGCAGCTGGGACAGGACTGGAAACACCATATATTTT

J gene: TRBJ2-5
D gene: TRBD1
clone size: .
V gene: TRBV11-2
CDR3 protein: CASSWGQGGETQYF
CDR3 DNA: TGTGCCAGCAGCTGGGGACAGGGTGGGGAGACCCAGTACTTC

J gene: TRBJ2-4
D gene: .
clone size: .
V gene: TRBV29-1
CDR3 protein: CSVGGPAAAIQYF
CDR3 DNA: TGCAGCGTTGGTGGTCCAGCCGCGGCCATTCAGTACTTC

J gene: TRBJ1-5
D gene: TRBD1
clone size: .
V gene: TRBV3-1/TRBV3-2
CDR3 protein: CASSYGQEIKPQHF
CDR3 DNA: TGTGCCAGCAGCTACGGACAGGAGATAAAGCCCCAGCATTTT

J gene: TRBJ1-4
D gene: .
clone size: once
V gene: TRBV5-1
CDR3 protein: CASSSGQSNEKLFF
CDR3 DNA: TGCGCCAGCAGCTCAGGACAAAGTAATGAAAAACTGTTTTTT

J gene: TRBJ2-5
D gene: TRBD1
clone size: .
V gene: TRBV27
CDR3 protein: CASSTATGPQETQYF
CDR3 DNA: TGTGCCAGCAGCACCGCGACAGGGCCCCAAGAGACCCAGTACTTC

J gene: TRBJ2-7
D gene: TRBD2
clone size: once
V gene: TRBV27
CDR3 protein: CASSWGGNEQYF
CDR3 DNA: TGTGCCAGCAGCTGGGGGGGAAACGAGCAGTACTTC

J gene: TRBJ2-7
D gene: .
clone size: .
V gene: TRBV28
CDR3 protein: CASQRPGVITSEQYF
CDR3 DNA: TGTGCCAGCCAGCGCCCGGGGGTTATTACTTCCGAGCAGTACTTC

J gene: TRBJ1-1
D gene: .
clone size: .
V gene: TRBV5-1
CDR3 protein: CASSTNAGNTEAFF
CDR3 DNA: TGCGCCAGCAGCACTAATGCTGGGAACACTGAAGCTTTCTTT

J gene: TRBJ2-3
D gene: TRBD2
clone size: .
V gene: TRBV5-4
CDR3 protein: CASSRTSGSGGDTQYF
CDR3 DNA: TGTGCCAGCAGCCGGACTAGCGGGAGCGGGGGGGATACGCAGTATTTT

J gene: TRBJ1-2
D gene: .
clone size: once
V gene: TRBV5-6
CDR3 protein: CASSLGRAYGYTF
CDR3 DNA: TGTGCCAGCAGCTTGGGCAGGGCGTATGGCTACACCTTC

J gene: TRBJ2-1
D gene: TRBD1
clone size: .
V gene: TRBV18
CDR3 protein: CASSPKQGASYNEQFF
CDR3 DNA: TGTGCCAGCTCACCGAAGCAGGGGGCTTCCTACAATGAGCAGTTCTTC

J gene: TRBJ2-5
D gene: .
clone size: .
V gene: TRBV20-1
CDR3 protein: CSVKRSETQYF
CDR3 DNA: TGCAGTGTCAAGAGGTCCGAGACCCAGTACTTC

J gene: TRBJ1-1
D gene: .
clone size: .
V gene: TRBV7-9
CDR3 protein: CASSLVGEIDAFF
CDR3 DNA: TGTGCCAGCAGCCTGGTCGGGGAGATCGACGCTTTCTTT

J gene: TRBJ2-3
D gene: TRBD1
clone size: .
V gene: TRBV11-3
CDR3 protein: CASSAGGIGTDTQYF
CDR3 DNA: TGTGCCAGCAGCGCAGGGGGTATAGGGACAGATACGCAGTATTTT

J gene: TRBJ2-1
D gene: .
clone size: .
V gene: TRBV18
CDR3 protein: CASSPVSTSLEQFF
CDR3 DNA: TGTGCCAGCTCACCAGTAAGCACCTCGCTCGAGCAGTTCTTC

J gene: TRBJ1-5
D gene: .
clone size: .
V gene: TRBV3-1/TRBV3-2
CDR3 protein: CASSQDRGRNQPQHF
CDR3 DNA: TGTGCCAGCAGCCAAGATCGAGGCCGCAATCAGCCCCAGCATTTT

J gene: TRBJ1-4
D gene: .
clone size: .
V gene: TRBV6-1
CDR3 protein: CASSEQGEKLFF
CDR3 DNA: TGTGCCAGCAGTGAGCAGGGGGAAAAACTGTTTTTT

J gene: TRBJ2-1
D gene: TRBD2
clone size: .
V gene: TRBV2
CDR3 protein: CASSVARGGNEQFF
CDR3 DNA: TGTGCCAGCAGTGTGGCGCGGGGGGGCAATGAGCAGTTCTTC

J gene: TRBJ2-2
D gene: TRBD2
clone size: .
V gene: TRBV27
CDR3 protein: CASSFSPSGSVTGELFF
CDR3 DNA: TGTGCCAGCAGTTTCAGTCCTAGCGGGAGTGTCACCGGGGAGCTGTTTTTT

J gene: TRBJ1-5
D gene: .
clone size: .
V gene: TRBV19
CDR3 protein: CASSIVAAYQPQHF
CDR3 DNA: TGTGCCAGTAGTATAGTAGCAGCATATCAGCCCCAGCATTTT

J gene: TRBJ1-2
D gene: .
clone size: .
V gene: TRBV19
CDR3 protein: CASRYAGANYGYTF
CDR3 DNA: TGTGCCAGTCGGTACGCGGGGGCGAACTATGGCTACACCTTC

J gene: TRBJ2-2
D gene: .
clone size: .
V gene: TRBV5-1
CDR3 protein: CASSPLGRVETGELFF
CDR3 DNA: TGCGCCAGCAGCCCCCTTGGCAGGGTAGAAACCGGGGAGCTGTTTTTT

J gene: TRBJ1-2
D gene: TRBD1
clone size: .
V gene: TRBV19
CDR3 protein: CASSVGQGVDYGYTF
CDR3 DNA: TGTGCCAGTTCGGTGGGACAGGGGGTCGACTATGGCTACACCTTC

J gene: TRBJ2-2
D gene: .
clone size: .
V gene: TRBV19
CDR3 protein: CASKRSLTIGIGELFF
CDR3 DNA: TGTGCCAGTAAGAGAAGCCTGACAATAGGTATCGGGGAGCTGTTTTTT